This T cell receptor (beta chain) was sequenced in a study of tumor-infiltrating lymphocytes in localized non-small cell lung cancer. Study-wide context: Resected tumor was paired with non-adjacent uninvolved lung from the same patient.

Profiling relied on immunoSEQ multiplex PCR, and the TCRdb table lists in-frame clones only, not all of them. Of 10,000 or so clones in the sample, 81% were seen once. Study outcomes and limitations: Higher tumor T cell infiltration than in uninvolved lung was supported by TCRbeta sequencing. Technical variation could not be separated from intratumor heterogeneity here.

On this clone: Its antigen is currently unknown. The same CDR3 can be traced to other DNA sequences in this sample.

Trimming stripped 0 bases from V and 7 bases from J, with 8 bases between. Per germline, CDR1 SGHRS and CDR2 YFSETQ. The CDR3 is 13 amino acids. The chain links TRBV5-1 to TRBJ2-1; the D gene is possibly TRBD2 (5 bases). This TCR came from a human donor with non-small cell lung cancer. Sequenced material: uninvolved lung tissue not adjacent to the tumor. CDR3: CASSLGAGNEQFF. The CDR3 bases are TGCGCCAGCAGCTTGGGTGCGGGTAATGAGCAGTTCTTC.